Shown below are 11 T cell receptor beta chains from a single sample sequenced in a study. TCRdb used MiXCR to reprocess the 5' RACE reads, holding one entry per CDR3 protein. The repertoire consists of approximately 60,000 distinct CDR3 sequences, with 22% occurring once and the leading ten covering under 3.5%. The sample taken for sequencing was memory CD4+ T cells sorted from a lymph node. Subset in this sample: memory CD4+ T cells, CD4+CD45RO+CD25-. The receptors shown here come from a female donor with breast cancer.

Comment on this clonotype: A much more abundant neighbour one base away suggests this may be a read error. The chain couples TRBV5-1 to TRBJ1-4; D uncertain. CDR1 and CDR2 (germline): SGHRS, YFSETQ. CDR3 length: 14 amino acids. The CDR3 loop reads CASSFGQQNEKLSF. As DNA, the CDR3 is TGCGCCAGCAGCTTTGGTCAGCAAAATGAAAAACTGTCTTTT.

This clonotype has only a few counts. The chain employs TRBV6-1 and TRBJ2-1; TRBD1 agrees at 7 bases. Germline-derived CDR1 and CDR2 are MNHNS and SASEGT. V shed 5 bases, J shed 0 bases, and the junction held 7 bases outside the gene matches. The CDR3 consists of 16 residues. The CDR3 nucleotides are TGTGCCAGCAGTCGCCCGCCAGGGGGCTCCTACAATGAGCAGTTCTTC. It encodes CASSRPPGGSYNEQFF.

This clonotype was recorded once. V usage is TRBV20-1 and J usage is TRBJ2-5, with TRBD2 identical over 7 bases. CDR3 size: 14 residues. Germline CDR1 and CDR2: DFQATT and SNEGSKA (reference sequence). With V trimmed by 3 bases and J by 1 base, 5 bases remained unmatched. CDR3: CSASRASGQETQYF. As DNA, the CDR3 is TGCAGTGCTAGTCGGGCTAGCGGCCAAGAGACCCAGTACTTC.

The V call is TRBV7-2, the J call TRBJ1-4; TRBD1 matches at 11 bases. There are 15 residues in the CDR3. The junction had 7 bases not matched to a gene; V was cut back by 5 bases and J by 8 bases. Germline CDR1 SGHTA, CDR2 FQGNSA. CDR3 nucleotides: TGTGCCAGCAGCCACAGCGGGACAGGGGGAGAAAAACTGTTTTTT. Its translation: CASSHSGTGGEKLFF.

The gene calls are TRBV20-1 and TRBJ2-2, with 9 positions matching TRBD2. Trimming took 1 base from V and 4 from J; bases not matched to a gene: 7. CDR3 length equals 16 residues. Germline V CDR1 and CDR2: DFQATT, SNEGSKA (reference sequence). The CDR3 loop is CSARVGGRALTGELFF. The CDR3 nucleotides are TGCAGTGCTAGAGTGGGCGGGAGGGCCCTCACCGGGGAGCTGTTTTTT.

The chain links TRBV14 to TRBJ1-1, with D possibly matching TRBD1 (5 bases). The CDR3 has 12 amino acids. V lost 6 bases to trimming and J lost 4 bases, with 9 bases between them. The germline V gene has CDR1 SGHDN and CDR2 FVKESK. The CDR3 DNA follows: TGTGCCAGCAGTCCTGGGGGCACTGAAGCTTTCTTT. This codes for CASSPGGTEAFF.

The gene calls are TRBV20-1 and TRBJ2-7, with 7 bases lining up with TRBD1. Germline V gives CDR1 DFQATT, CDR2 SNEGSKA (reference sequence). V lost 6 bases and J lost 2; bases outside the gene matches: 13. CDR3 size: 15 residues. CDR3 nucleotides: TGCAGTGCCCCGGGGTGGGGTACAGGGGCCTACGAGCAGTACTTC. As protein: CSAPGWGTGAYEQYF.

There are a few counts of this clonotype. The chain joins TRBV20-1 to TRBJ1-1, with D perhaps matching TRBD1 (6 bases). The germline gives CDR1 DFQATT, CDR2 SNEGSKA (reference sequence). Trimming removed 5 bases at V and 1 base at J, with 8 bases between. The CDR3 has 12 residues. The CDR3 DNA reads TGCAGTGCTGCCAGGGGGAACACTGAAGCTTTCTTT. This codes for CSAARGNTEAFF.

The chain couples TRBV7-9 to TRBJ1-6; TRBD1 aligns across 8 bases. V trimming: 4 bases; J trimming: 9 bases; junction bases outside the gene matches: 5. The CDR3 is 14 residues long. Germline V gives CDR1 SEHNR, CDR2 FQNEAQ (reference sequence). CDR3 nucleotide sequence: TGTGCCAGCAGCTCGGACAGGGCGGGTTCACCCCTCCACTTT. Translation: CASSSDRAGSPLHF. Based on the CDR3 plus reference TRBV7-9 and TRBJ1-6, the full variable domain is DTGVSQNPRHKITKRGQNVTFRCDPISEHNRLYWYRQTLGQGPEFLTYFQNEAQLEKSRLLSDRFSAERPKGSFSTLEIQRTEQGDSAMYLCASSSDRAGSPLHFGNGTRLTVT.

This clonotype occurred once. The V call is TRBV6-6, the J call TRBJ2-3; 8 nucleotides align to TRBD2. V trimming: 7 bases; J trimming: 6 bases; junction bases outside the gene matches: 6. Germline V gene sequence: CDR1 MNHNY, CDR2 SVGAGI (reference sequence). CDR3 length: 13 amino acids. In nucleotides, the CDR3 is TGTGCCAGCACGACCTCGGGGGGGGATACGCAGTATTTT. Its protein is CASTTSGGDTQYF.

The CDR3 here is CASSQRGARTDTQYF. The CDR3 nucleotides are TGCGCCAGCAGCCAAAGAGGCGCCCGCACAGATACGCAGTATTTT. This chain connects TRBV5-1 to TRBJ2-3; D not certain. The CDR3 loop spans 15 amino acids. Between the trimmed V and J ends, which lost 4 bases and 1 base, there was a span of 13 bases. In germline, CDR1 is SGHRS, CDR2 YFSETQ.